The 2 T cell receptor beta chains below were found in one sample sequenced in a study of shared T cell receptors in the human thymus. Profiling relied on immunoSEQ multiplex PCR, and the TCRdb table lists in-frame clones only, not all of them. The sample yields 630,000 or so clones, around 87% seen once. This sample also belongs to another study, concerning human thymus T cells.

The sample consisted of thymocytes. The source is a boy under three years old with a congenital heart defect.

This rearrangement joins TRBV6-5 to TRBJ2-7; TRBD1 matches 7 bases. Trimming removed 5 bases from V and 2 bases from J; junction bases left unmatched: 6. The CDR3 spans 14 residues. The germline CDR1 and CDR2 sequences are MNHEY and SVGAGI. CDR3 nucleotides: TGTGCCAGCAGTATACGTACAGGGGCCTACGAGCAGTACTTC. This gives the protein CASSIRTGAYEQYF.

The chain has TRBV4-1 and TRBJ1-1; D possibly corresponds to TRBD1 (6 bases). Trimming left V 0 bases short and J 5 bases short, with 13 bases between. The CDR3 is made up of 15 amino acids. Looked up from germline, CDR1 is MGHRA and CDR2 is YSYEKL. CDR3 residues: CASSQDGDTKTEAFF. CDR3 nucleotide sequence: TGCGCCAGCAGCCAAGATGGGGACACGAAGACTGAAGCTTTCTTT.